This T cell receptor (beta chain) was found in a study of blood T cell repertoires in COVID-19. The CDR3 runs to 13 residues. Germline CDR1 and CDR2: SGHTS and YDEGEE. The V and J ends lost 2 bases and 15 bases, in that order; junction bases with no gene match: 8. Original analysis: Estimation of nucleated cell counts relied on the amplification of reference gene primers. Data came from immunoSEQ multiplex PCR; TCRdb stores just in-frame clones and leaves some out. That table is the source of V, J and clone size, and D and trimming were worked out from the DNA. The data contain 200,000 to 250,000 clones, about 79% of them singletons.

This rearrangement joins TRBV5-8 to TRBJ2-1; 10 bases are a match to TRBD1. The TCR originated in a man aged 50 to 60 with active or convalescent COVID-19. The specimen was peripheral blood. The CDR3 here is CASSFNPGQGWFF. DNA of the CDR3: TGTGCCAGCAGCTTCAATCCGGGACAGGGGTGGTTCTTC. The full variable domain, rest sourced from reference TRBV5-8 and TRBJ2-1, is EAGVTQSPTHLIKTRGQQATLRCSPISGHTSVYWYQQALGLGLQFLLWYDEGEERNRGNFPPRFSGRQFPNYSSELNVNALELEDSALYLCASSFNPGQGWFFGPGTRLTVL.